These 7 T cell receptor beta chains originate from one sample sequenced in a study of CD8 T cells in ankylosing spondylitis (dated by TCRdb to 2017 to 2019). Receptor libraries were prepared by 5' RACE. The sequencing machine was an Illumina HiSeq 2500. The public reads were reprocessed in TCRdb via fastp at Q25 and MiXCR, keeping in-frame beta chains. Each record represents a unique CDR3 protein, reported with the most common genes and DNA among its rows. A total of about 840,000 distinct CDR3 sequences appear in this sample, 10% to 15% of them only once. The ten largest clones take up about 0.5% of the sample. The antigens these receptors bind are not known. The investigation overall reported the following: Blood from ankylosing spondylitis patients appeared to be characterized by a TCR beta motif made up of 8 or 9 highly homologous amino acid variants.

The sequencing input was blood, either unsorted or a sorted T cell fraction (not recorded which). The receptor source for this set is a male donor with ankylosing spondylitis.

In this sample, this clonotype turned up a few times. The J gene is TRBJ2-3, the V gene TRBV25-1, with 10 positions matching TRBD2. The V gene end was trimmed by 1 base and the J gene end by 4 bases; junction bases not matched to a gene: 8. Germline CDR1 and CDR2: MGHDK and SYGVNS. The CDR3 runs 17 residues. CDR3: CASSESSGRAGSDTQYF. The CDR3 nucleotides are TGTGCCAGCAGTGAATCCAGCGGGAGGGCCGGGTCAGATACGCAGTATTTT.

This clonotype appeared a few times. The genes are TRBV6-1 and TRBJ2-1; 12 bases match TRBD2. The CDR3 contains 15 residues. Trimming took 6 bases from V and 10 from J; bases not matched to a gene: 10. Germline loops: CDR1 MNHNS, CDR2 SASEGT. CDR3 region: CASSMRLAGGREQFF. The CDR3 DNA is TGTGCCAGCAGCATGCGCCTAGCGGGAGGGAGGGAGCAGTTCTTC.

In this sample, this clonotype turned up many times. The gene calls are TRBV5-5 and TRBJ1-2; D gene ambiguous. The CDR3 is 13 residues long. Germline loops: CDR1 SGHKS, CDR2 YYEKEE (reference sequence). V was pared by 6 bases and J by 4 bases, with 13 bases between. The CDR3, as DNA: TGTGCCAGCACCTACTCCTCTGGCTATGGCTACACCTTC. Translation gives CASTYSSGYGYTF.

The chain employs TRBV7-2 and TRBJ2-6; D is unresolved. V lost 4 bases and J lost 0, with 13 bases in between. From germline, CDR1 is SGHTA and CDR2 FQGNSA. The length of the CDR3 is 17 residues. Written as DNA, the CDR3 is TGTGCCAGCAGCTCCCGCTCGTTGCACTCTGGGGCCAACGTCCTGACTTTC. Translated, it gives CASSSRSLHSGANVLTF.

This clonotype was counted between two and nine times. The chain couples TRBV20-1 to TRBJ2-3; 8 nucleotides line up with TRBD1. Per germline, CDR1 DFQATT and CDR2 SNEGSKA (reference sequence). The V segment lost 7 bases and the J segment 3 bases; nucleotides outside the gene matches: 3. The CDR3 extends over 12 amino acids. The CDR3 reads CSGGTGTDTQYF. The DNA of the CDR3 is TGCAGTGGAGGGACAGGAACAGATACGCAGTATTTT.

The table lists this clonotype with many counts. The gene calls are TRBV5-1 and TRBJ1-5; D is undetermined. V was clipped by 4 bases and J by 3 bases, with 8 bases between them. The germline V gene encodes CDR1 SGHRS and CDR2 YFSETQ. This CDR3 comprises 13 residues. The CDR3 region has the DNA TGCGCCAGCAGCCGAAACATCAATCAGCCCCAGCATTTT. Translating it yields CASSRNINQPQHF.

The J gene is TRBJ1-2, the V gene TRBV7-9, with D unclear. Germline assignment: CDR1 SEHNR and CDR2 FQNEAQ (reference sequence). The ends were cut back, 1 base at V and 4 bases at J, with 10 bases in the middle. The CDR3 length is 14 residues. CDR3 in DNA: TGTGCCAGCAGCTTAGAGACACTCGTCTATGGCTACACCTTC. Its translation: CASSLETLVYGYTF. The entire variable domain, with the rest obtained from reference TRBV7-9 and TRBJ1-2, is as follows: DTGVSQNPRHKITKRGQNVTFRCDPISEHNRLYWYRQTLGQGPEFLTYFQNEAQLEKSRLLSDRFSAERPKGSFSTLEIQRTEQGDSAMYLCASSLETLVYGYTFGSGTRLTVV.